This T cell receptor (beta chain) was documented in a study of regulatory T cells in long-lasting Graves disease. Study observations and caveats: Between persistent patients, fewer than 3,500 public clonotypes were shared, exceeding the approximately 990 shared between new patients.

Germline V gene data show CDR1 as SGHAT and CDR2 as FQNNGV. Trimming removed 5 bases from V and 6 bases from J; junction bases left unmatched: 15. The CDR3 spans 16 residues. Investigators prepared the TCR beta libraries by applying iRepertoire HTBI primers and Arm-PCR of CDR3 regions. One entry per CDR3 protein, called by TCRdb with MiXCR from the multiplex PCR reads. Here the sample spans 400,000 or so distinct CDR3 sequences, under 25% being singletons. This clonotype was seen only a few times. Antigen unknown. Noted time point: persistent/refractory GD, antithyroid drugs over 5 years with positive TRAb. With RNA extracted from PBMCs as input, the TCR library was made.

The material was peripheral blood mononuclear cells (PBMCs), obtained when the disease was refractory, from a patient treated with antithyroid drugs. This TCR came from a female donor with Graves disease. This chain connects TRBV11-2 to TRBJ2-7, with 8 nucleotides matching TRBD2. The DNA for the CDR3 is TGTGCCAGCAGCAGAGCCGGAGCGGGAGTGGAGTTCGAGCAGTACTTC. Its translation: CASSRAGAGVEFEQYF.